The rows below give T cell receptor beta chains drawn from one sample of a study of low-dose radiotherapy and immunotherapy resistance in tumors. One entry per CDR3 protein results from TCRdb running MiXCR on the reads. The table includes tens of thousands of distinct CDR3 sequences, more than 8.5% detected once. The input for sequencing was PBMCs, taken before treatment. The origin of the receptors is a male donor with prostate cancer. The CDR3 runs from the conserved cysteine through the conserved F or W. Each record gives: V gene, clone size, D gene, J gene, CDR3 length, CDR3 DNA, CDR3 protein. A D gene is named only where the DNA matches it firmly. Rows give clone size only sometimes, using once, few, many, or a class for an expanded clone.

>TRBV5-4|many|NA|TRBJ2-1|15
TGTGCCAGCAGCTCCAGCGGAGGTTCCTACAATGAGCAGTTCTTC
CASSSSGGSYNEQFF
>TRBV28|many|NA|TRBJ2-3|15
TGTGCCAGCAGTCCCACGGGGGTTCGGACAGATACGCAGTATTTT
CASSPTGVRTDTQYF
>TRBV7-6|few|TRBD1|TRBJ2-2|14
TGTGCCAGCAGCGGGGACAGGGCCACCGGGGAGCTGTTTTTT
CASSGDRATGELFF
>TRBV3-1|NA|TRBD2|TRBJ2-1|14
TGTGCCAGCAGCCCCACTAGCGGGAGCCCTGAGCAGTTCTTC
CASSPTSGSPEQFF
>TRBV6-5|many|TRBD2|TRBJ2-1|14
TGTGCCAGCAGGCCAGCGGGAGTAAACAATGAGCAGTTCTTC
CASRPAGVNNEQFF
>TRBV20-1|many|TRBD2|TRBJ2-1|16
TGCAGTGCCGTAAAACCTAGCGGAAAAAGTTACAATGAGCAGTTCTTC
CSAVKPSGKSYNEQFF
>TRBV19|few|TRBD2|TRBJ2-1|15
TGTGCCAGTAGTATAAGTGCCGGGACTAGCGGTGAGCAGTTCTTC
CASSISAGTSGEQFF
>TRBV28|many|NA|TRBJ2-1|14
TGTGCCAGCAGTTCCCCCCGGGTGGCGGGAGAGCAGTTCTTC
CASSSPRVAGEQFF
>TRBV30|few|NA|TRBJ2-1|12
TGTGCCTGGAGTGTAGCGGGCCCTGAGCAGTTCTTC
CAWSVAGPEQFF
>TRBV12-3/TRBV12-4|many|TRBD1|TRBJ2-7|15
TGTGCCAGCAGTGACAGGGGGTCGCACTCCTACGAGCAGTACTTC
CASSDRGSHSYEQYF
>TRBV9|many|NA|TRBJ2-1|11
TGTGCCAGCGGAGAAAACAATGAGCAGTTCTTC
CASGENNEQFF
>TRBV7-8|many|TRBD2|TRBJ2-1|17
TGTGCCAGCAGCTTATTGATGATAGCGGGAGAGGGCTATGAGCAGTTCTTC
CASSLLMIAGEGYEQFF
>TRBV18|many|NA|TRBJ2-2|15
TGTGCCAGCTCACCTTCAGGAGCGAACACCGGGGAGCTGTTTTTT
CASSPSGANTGELFF
>TRBV28|many|NA|TRBJ1-1|13
TGTGCCACCCGGTTGTACGGAACCACTGAAGCTTTCTTT
CATRLYGTTEAFF
>TRBV2|many|NA|TRBJ1-1|13
TGTGCCAGCAGACGGGGGGGGGGACTTGAAGCTTTCTTT
CASRRGGGLEAFF
>TRBV4-3|many|NA|TRBJ2-3|18
TGCGCCAGCAGCCCAAATATCGGATTGGAGGGAGCGTCAGATACGCAGTATTTT
CASSPNIGLEGASDTQYF
>TRBV28|many|TRBD2|TRBJ2-7|13
TGTGCCAGCGTTGGGACTAAAACCTACGAGCAGTACTTC
CASVGTKTYEQYF